The clone carrying this TCR beta chain was recorded only once. The antigen is undetermined. TCRdb keeps only in-frame clones here, not all; method: immunoSEQ multiplex PCR. Seen here are around 140,000 clones, about 92% observed once, and the top ten hold roughly 12%. This record belongs to a study of T cell responses to AZD1222 COVID-19 vaccine. In germline, CDR1 is MGHRA, CDR2 YSYEKL. This CDR3 contains 16 residues. V lost 4 bases to trimming and J lost 4 bases; unmatched junction nucleotides: 7. Findings and caveats of the study: Donors were mostly white British, more females; clonal diversity possibly underestimated.

The TCR was taken from an adult who had recovered from COVID-19. The input for sequencing was peripheral blood, taken after recovery from COVID-19. V is TRBV4-1 and J is TRBJ2-5; TRBD1 matches at 12 bases. CDR3: CASSPEGTGGTETQYF. CDR3 nucleotides: TGCGCCAGCAGCCCAGAAGGGACAGGGGGCACAGAGACCCAGTACTTC.